The T cell receptor beta chain described here comes from a study of preoperative IRX-2 immunotherapy in early breast cancer. TCRdb's copy holds only in-frame clones and misses some; the assay was immunoSEQ multiplex PCR. This table holds about 3,500 clones, approximately 84% found once. The treatment here: preoperative locoregional IRX-2 cytokine immunotherapy. This phase Ib study tested locoregional IRX-2 cytokine immunotherapy given before surgery. This TCR derives from a human donor with breast cancer. Sequenced here: tumor tissue, sampled before IRX-2 immunotherapy.

This CDR3 reads CASSEQSPRYGKFF. The DNA of the CDR3 is TGCGCCAGCAGTGAACAGAGTCCCCGATATGGGAAGTTCTTC. V usage is TRBV10-2 and J usage is TRBJ2-1, with D uncertain. This CDR3 has 14 amino acids. The germline V and J ends were trimmed by 3 bases and 14 bases, with 20 bases remaining between them. Germline V gene sequence: CDR1 WSHSY, CDR2 SAAADI.